This T cell receptor (beta chain) was profiled in a study of regulatory T cells in long-lasting Graves disease. Study-wide findings and caveats: Samples came from peripheral blood alone, without thyroid tissue. Favored gene segments in persistent disease were TRBV28, TRBJ1-2 and TRBJ2-5. Newly diagnosed Graves' patients exceeded persistent ones in TCR diversity.

This clonotype was recorded many times. Its antigen remains unknown. V shed 5 bases and J shed 1 base, with 22 bases lying between them. CDR3 length equals 18 residues. Germline V gene lookup returns CDR1 MNHEY and CDR2 SVGEGT. Construction of TCR beta libraries relied on iRepertoire HTBI primers and on Arm-PCR targeting CDR3 regions. Via MiXCR, TCRdb re-called the multiplex PCR reads, giving one row per CDR3 protein. The table lists roughly 400,000 distinct CDR3 sequences, over 20% of them singletons. Specified time point: persistent/refractory GD, antithyroid drugs over 5 years with positive TRAb. PBMCs provided the RNA from which the TCR library was made. About 9.1 milliliters of peripheral blood went into EDTA tubes.

The V call is TRBV6-2 or TRBV6-3, the J call TRBJ2-3, with D possibly TRBD1 on 6 matching bases. Sequenced material: peripheral blood mononuclear cells (PBMCs), taken when the disease was refractory, from a patient treated with antithyroid drugs. The sequence was obtained from a female donor with Graves disease. The CDR3 sequence: CASSEGIARGVGTDTQYF. DNA of the CDR3: TGTGCCAGCAGTGAAGGGATCGCCAGGGGTGTAGGCACAGATACGCAGTATTTT.